The source of this T cell receptor (beta chain) is a study of shared clonotypes between healthy human individuals. With 5 bases clipped from V and 6 bases from J, the junction kept 3 bases outside the gene matches. The CDR3 spans 13 residues. Germline CDR1 is SGHVS and CDR2 is FNYEAQ. Only in-frame clones appear in the TCRdb table, and some are missing; sequencing was by immunoSEQ multiplex PCR. The sample contains under 600,000 clones, around 97% of which appear only once. The sequenced sample consisted of naive CD4+ T cells sorted from blood. Noted subset: CD45RA+ positively selected. This chain connects TRBV7-6 to TRBJ1-4; the match to TRBD1 covers 7 bases. This clonotype was obtained from a woman aged 30 to 39 in good health. CDR3 DNA sequence: TGTGCCAGCAGCACGGGACAGCATGAAAAACTGTTTTTT. Residues: CASSTGQHEKLFF.